The clone carrying this TCR beta chain was seen more than once but under ten times. Unmatched junction bases numbered 3, after V lost 0 bases and J lost 2 bases. The V gene's germline CDR1 is LGHNA and CDR2 YSLEER. The CDR3 runs to 15 residues. This record belongs to a study of blood T cell repertoires in COVID-19. As for the study in general: Nucleic acid was either cDNA or gDNA, and it came from T cells, B-cell-depleted T cells, or PBMCs.

Assay used: immunoSEQ multiplex PCR; TCRdb lists only in-frame clones, some missing. The repertoire includes some 54,000 clones, 75% to 95% of them detected once, and approximately 2.5% sits in the top ten. The chain couples TRBV4-3 to TRBJ2-7; 8 bases agree with TRBD2. This receptor was taken from a man in his sixties with acute or convalescent COVID-19. The source material was peripheral blood. The CDR3 region has the DNA TGCGCCAGCAGCCAAGAAATCGGGAGGGCCTACGAGCAGTACTTC. Protein: CASSQEIGRAYEQYF.